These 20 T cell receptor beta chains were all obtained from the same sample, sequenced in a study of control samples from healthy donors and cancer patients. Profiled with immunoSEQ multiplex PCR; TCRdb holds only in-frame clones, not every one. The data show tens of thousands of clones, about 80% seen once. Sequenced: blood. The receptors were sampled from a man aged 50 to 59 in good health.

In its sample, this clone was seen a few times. This CDR3 is CSVYTSYTEAFF. CDR3 DNA: TGCAGCGTTTATACTTCCTACACTGAAGCTTTCTTT. The chain links TRBV29-1 to TRBJ1-1, with unresolved D. Germline V lookup: CDR1 SQVTM, CDR2 ANQGSEA. Trimming removed 5 bases from V and 3 bases from J, with 10 bases in between. CDR3 size: 12 residues.

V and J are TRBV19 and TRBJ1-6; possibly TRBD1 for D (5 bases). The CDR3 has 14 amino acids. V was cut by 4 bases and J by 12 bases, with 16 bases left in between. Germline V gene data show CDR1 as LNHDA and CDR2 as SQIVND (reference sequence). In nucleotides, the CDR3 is TGTGCCAGTAGTACCATGTCAGGGACGGAACCCCTCCACTTT. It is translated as CASSTMSGTEPLHF.

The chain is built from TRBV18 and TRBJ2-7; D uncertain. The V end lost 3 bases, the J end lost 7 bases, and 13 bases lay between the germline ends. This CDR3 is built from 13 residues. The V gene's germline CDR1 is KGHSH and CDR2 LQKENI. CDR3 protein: CASSPLPGEEQYF. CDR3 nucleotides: TGTGCCAGCTCACCCCTGCCAGGCGAGGAGCAGTACTTC.

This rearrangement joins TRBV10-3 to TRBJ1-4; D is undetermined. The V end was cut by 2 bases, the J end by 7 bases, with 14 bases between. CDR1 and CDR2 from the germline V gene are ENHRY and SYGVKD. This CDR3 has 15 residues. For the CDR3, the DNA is TGTGCCATCAGTGAGGACCGGGCCCGGGGTGAAAAACTGTTTTTT. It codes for CAISEDRARGEKLFF.

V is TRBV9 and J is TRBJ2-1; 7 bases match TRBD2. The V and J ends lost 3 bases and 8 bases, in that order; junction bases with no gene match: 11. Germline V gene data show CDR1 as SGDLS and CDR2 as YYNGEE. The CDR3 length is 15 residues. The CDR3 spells CASSASGFAGDEQFF. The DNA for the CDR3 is TGTGCCAGCAGCGCTAGCGGTTTCGCCGGAGATGAGCAGTTCTTC.

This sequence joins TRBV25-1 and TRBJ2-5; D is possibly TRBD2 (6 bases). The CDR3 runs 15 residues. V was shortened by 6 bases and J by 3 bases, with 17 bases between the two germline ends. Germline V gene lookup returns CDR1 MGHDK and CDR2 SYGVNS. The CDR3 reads CASSGLRRGEETQYF. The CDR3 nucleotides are TGTGCCAGCAGCGGACTCCGGCGCGGGGAAGAGACCCAGTACTTC.

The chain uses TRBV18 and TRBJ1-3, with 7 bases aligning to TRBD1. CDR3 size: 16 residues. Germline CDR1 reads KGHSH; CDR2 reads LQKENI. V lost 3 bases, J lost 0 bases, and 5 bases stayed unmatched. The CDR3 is CASSPGQPNSGNTIYF. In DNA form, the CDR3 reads TGTGCCAGCTCACCGGGACAGCCTAACTCTGGAAACACCATATATTTT. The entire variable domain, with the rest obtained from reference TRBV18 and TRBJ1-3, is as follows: NAGVMQNPRHLVRRRGQEARLRCSPMKGHSHVYWYRQLPEEGLKFMVYLQKENIIDESGMPKERFSAEFPKEGPSILRIQQVVRGDSAAYFCASSPGQPNSGNTIYFGEGSWLTVV.

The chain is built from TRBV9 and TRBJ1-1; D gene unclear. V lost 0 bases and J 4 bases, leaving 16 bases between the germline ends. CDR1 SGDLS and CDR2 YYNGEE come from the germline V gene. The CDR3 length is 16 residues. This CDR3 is CASSVGPVGISTEAFF. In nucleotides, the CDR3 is TGTGCCAGCAGCGTAGGTCCCGTGGGTATATCCACTGAAGCTTTCTTT.

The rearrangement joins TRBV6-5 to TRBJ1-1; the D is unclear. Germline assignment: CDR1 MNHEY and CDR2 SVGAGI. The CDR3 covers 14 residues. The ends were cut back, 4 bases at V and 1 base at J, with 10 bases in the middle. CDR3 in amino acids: CASSSKARNTEAFF. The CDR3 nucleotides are TGTGCCAGCAGTTCTAAGGCGAGGAACACTGAAGCTTTCTTT.

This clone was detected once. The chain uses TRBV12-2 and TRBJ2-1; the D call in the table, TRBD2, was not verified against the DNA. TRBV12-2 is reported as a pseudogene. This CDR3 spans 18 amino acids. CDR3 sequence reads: CASRLPRRTSGINNEQFF. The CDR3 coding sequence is TGTGCAAGTCGCTTACCCAGGAGGACTAGCGGGATAAACAATGAGCAGTTCTTC.

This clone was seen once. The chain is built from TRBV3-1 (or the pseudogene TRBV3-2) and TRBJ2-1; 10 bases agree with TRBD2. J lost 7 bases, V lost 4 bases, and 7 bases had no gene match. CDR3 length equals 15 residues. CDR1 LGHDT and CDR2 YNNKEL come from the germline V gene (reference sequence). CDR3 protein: CASSPSSGSSNEQFF. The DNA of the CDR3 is TGTGCCAGCAGCCCCTCTAGCGGGAGCTCTAATGAGCAGTTCTTC.

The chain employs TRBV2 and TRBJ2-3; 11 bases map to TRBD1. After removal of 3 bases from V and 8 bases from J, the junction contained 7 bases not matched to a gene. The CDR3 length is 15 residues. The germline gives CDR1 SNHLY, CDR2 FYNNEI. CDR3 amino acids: CASSDGQGAVGTQYF. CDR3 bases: TGTGCCAGCAGTGACGGACAGGGGGCAGTCGGTACGCAGTATTTT.

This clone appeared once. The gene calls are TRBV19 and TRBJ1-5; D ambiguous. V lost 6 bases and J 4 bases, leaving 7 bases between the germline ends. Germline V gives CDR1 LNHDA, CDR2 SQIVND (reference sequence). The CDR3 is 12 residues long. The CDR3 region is CASRDGNQPQHF. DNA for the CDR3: TGTGCCAGTAGAGACGGGAATCAGCCCCAGCATTTT.

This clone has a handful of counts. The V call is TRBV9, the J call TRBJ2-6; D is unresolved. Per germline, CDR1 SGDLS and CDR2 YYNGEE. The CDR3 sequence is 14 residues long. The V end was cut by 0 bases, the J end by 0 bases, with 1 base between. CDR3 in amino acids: CASSVGSGANVLTF. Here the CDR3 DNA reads TGTGCCAGCAGCGTAGGCTCTGGGGCCAACGTCCTGACTTTC.

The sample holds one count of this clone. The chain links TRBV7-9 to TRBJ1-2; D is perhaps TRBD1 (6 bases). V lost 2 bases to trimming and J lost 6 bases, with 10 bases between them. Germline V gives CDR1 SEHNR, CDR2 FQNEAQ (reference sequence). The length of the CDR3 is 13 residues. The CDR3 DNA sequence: TGTGCCAGCAGCTTACAGGGGCAGGATGGCTACACCTTC. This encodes CASSLQGQDGYTF.

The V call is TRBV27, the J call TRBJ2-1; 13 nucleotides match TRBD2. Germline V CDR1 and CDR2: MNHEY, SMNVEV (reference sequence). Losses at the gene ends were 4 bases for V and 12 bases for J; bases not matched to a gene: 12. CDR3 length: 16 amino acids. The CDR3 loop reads CASSSPGLAGLLGQFF. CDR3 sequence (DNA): TGTGCCAGCAGTTCCCCGGGACTAGCGGGATTGCTCGGGCAGTTCTTC.

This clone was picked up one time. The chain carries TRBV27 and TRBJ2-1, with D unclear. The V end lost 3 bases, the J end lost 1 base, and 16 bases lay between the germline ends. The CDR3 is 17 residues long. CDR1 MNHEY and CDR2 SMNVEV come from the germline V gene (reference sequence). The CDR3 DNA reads TGTGCCAGCAGTTTCGGAGTGATAAGTTTTTCCTACAATGAGCAGTTCTTC. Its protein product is CASSFGVISFSYNEQFF.

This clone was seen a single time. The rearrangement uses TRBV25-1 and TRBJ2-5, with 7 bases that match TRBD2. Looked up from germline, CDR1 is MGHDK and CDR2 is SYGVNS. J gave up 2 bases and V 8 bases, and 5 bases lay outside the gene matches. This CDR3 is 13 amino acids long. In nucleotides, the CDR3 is TGTGCCAGCCGGTGGGGGGGGCAAGAGACCCAGTACTTC. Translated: CASRWGGQETQYF.

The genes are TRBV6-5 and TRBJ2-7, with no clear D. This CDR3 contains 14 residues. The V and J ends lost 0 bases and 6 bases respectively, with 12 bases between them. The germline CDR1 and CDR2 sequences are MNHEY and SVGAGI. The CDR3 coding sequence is TGTGCCAGCAGTTACTCCGATTCGGCTGGCGAGCAGTACTTC. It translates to CASSYSDSAGEQYF.

The CDR3 sequence is CASSLGFDGGVWYNEQFF. CDR3 bases: TGTGCCAGCAGCTTAGGCTTCGATGGGGGAGTTTGGTACAATGAGCAGTTCTTC. The J gene is TRBJ2-1, the V gene TRBV7-2; either TRBD1 or TRBD2 may fit D (5 bases each). Germline CDR1 is SGHTA and CDR2 is FQGNSA. The CDR3 loop spans 18 amino acids. Trimming pared 1 base from V and 4 bases from J, leaving 20 bases between.